This TCR beta chain was sequenced in a study of beta chain features in type 1 diabetes. Concerning this clone: Its antigen is not identified.

Each population that was sorted was more than 98% pure. Isolated RNA was reverse transcribed in full, so expressed TCRB transcripts were sequenced. Assay: immunoSEQ multiplex PCR; the TCRdb copy retains only in-frame clones and omits some. The sample shows 130,000 to 150,000 clones, 9.2% of them seen only once. CDR3 length equals 15 residues. V shed 6 bases and J shed 1 base, with 13 bases lying between them. Germline CDR1 is MNHNS and CDR2 is SASEGT. Overall study findings and caveats: The study found moderately but significantly shorter TCRB CDR3s in all four CD4+ subsets of Type 1 diabetes patients. The naive, central memory and Treg TCRB repertoires of patients appeared to be more similar to one another than those of healthy donors. Cells with high TCR expression could be over-represented by cDNA sequencing.

This receptor was taken from a young man in good health. Source material: central memory CD4+ T cells from blood. V usage is TRBV6-1 and J usage is TRBJ1-5, with D perhaps TRBD1 (6 bases). The CDR3 DNA sequence: TGTGCCAGCAGGGACAGCATTTGGAGCAATCAGCCCCAGCATTTT. This sequence encodes CASRDSIWSNQPQHF.